The rows below give T cell receptor beta chains drawn from one sample of a study of identifying expanded T cells in peripheral blood. Measured with immunoSEQ multiplex PCR; TCRdb has only the in-frame clones, and not every one. Here the sample spans around 100,000 clones, more than 70% being singletons. The sequencing input was blood. All receptors come from a person aged 18 to 75 in good health. The CDR3 runs from the conserved cysteine through the conserved F or W. A D gene is named only where the DNA matches it firmly. Clone sizes are given selectively: once, few, many, or a class where the clone is expanded.

CSVRGGSGLKGISEQYF | TGCAGCGTCCGCGGGGGTAGCGGTCTTAAAGGAATAAGCGAGCAGTACTTC | TRBJ2-7 | TRBD2 | NA | TRBV29-1
CATSRGGGSGANVLTF | TGTGCCACCAGCAGAGGTGGGGGATCTGGGGCCAACGTCCTGACTTTC | TRBJ2-6 | NA | NA | TRBV15
CAISARGGENTEAFF | TGTGCCATCAGCGCTAGGGGAGGGGAGAACACTGAAGCTTTCTTT | TRBJ1-1 | NA | NA | TRBV10-3
CASSWPGPYEQYF | TGTGCCAGCAGTTGGCCGGGGCCCTACGAGCAGTACTTC | TRBJ2-7 | NA | NA | TRBV28
CATSLDRVLNTEAFF | TGTGCCACCAGTTTGGACAGGGTCCTGAACACTGAAGCTTTCTTT | TRBJ1-1 | TRBD1 | NA | TRBV15
CASSSTGGTGGTDTQYF | TGTGCCAGCAGCTCCACTGGGGGGACAGGGGGGACAGATACGCAGTATTTT | TRBJ2-3 | TRBD1 | NA | TRBV7-6
CASSYPGHEQYF | TGTGCCAGCAGTTATCCGGGGCACGAGCAGTACTTC | TRBJ2-7 | NA | NA | TRBV6-5
CASSQDVLFTDTQYF | TGCGCCAGCAGCCAAGATGTACTTTTCACAGATACGCAGTATTTT | TRBJ2-3 | NA | NA | TRBV4-3
CASSLRVGGTNEKLFF | TGTGCCAGCAGCTTGAGGGTAGGGGGGACTAATGAAAAACTGTTTTTT | TRBJ1-4 | NA | NA | TRBV5-4
CSVERTRALQETQYF | TGCAGCGTTGAACGGACAAGGGCCCTACAAGAGACCCAGTACTTC | TRBJ2-5 | NA | NA | TRBV29-1
CASSPEANQPQHF | TGTGCCAGCTCACCAGAGGCGAATCAGCCCCAGCATTTT | TRBJ1-5 | NA | NA | TRBV18
CSSLAARNTEAFF | TGCAGCTCCCTCGCCGCCCGTAACACTGAAGCTTTCTTT | TRBJ1-1 | NA | NA | TRBV29-1
CASSPGQSYEQYF | TGTGCCAGCAGTCCGGGACAGAGCTACGAGCAGTACTTC | TRBJ2-7 | TRBD1 | NA | TRBV6-1
CASLLGGGYGYTF | TGTGCCAGCCTCCTCGGGGGGGGCTATGGCTACACCTTC | TRBJ1-2 | NA | few | TRBV2
CASRTESHEKLFF | TGTGCCAGCCGGACGGAATCCCATGAAAAACTGTTTTTT | TRBJ1-4 | NA | once | TRBV2
CASSPLPGQGGYEQYF | TGTGCCAGCTCACCACTCCCGGGACAGGGGGGCTACGAGCAGTACTTC | TRBJ2-7 | TRBD1 | NA | TRBV18
CASSKDSPRSQYF | TGTGCCAGCAGTAAGGACAGTCCGAGGAGCCAGTACTTC | TRBJ2-7 | NA | NA | TRBV6-5
CASSIDAGASFGQYF | TGTGCCAGTAGTATAGATGCAGGGGCTTCTTTTGGGCAGTACTTC | TRBJ2-7 | NA | NA | TRBV19
CASSSDRLSNTGELFF | TGTGCCAGCAGCTCGGACAGACTTTCGAACACCGGGGAGCTGTTTTTT | TRBJ2-2 | NA | once | TRBV11-2
CASSFGGNANTGELFF | TGCGCCAGCAGCTTTGGTGGGAACGCGAACACCGGGGAGCTGTTTTTT | TRBJ2-2 | NA | once | TRBV5-1
CASRAGQAGANVLTF | TGCGCCAGCAGGGCAGGGCAGGCTGGGGCCAACGTCCTGACTTTC | TRBJ2-6 | NA | few | TRBV5-1
CASSEVGKNIQYF | TGTGCCAGCAGTGAAGTGGGGAAAAACATTCAGTACTTC | TRBJ2-4 | NA | NA | TRBV6-1
CASSLGQVGREQYF | TGTGCCAGCAGCCTGGGACAGGTCGGCCGCGAGCAGTACTTC | TRBJ2-7 | TRBD1 | NA | TRBV7-2
CASSLTSGGSLEDTQYF | TGTGCCAGCAGCTTAACCAGCGGGGGTTCCCTAGAAGATACGCAGTATTTT | TRBJ2-3 | TRBD2 | NA | TRBV7-3
CASSSRTGEETQYF | TGTGCCAGCAGCTCCCGGACAGGGGAAGAGACCCAGTACTTC | TRBJ2-5 | TRBD1 | few | TRBV7-2
CASSSTPNYGYTF | TGTGCCAGCAGTTCGACTCCTAACTATGGCTACACCTTC | TRBJ1-2 | NA | NA | TRBV28
CASISAASYEQYF | TGTGCCAGCATCTCGGCGGCTAGCTACGAGCAGTACTTC | TRBJ2-7 | NA | many | TRBV2
CASSVEDAVDTQYF | TGTGCCAGCAGCGTGGAAGATGCGGTAGATACGCAGTATTTT | TRBJ2-3 | NA | NA | TRBV9
CASSRTGNTEAFF | TGTGCCAGCTCACGGACAGGGAACACTGAAGCTTTCTTT | TRBJ1-1 | TRBD1 | few | TRBV18
CASSDSRDFRETQYF | TGTGCCAGCAGTGACTCCAGGGACTTTCGGGAGACCCAGTACTTC | TRBJ2-5 | NA | few | TRBV25-1
CASSLVGTGGGNIQYF | TGTGCCAGCAGCTTAGTGGGAACAGGGGGCGGAAACATTCAGTACTTC | TRBJ2-4 | TRBD1 | NA | TRBV7-2
CAISEGNWGVNEQFF | TGTGCCATCAGTGAAGGTAATTGGGGGGTCAATGAGCAGTTCTTC | TRBJ2-1 | NA | NA | TRBV10-3
CASSRALAGGPGYEQYF | TGCGCCAGCAGCCGTGCTCTAGCGGGAGGGCCCGGATACGAGCAGTACTTC | TRBJ2-7 | TRBD2 | NA | TRBV5-1
CATSREGGGDEKLFF | TGTGCCACCAGCAGAGAGGGAGGGGGCGATGAAAAACTGTTTTTT | TRBJ1-4 | TRBD1 | once | TRBV15
CASQNTYRDLYAYEQYF | TGTGCCAGCCAGAATACCTACAGAGATCTCTACGCCTACGAGCAGTACTTC | TRBJ2-7 | NA | NA | TRBV19
CASRSTRGSSYEQYF | TGTGCCAGCCGAAGCACGAGGGGAAGCTCCTACGAGCAGTACTTC | TRBJ2-7 | NA | NA | TRBV2
CSVGRQYPYEQYF | TGCAGCGTTGGTCGCCAGTATCCCTACGAGCAGTACTTC | TRBJ2-7 | NA | NA | TRBV29-1
CASTSRTRETQYF | TGTGCCAGCACCTCCCGGACGCGAGAGACCCAGTACTTC | TRBJ2-5 | NA | once | TRBV27
CASSQDSKSYGYTF | TGTGCCAGCAGCCAAGATAGTAAGAGCTATGGCTACACCTTC | TRBJ1-2 | NA | NA | TRBV14
CATARAPRTGELFF | TGTGCCACTGCCAGGGCCCCGAGGACCGGGGAGCTGTTTTTT | TRBJ2-2 | NA | NA | TRBV19
CAWVGTAYGYTF | TGTGCCTGGGTTGGGACAGCTTATGGCTACACCTTC | TRBJ1-2 | TRBD1 | once | TRBV30
CASSQGGDRDNYNSPLHF | TGTGCCAGCAGCCAAGGGGGGGACAGGGATAACTATAATTCACCCCTCCACTTT | TRBJ1-6 | TRBD1 | NA | TRBV4-2
CASSLSQRGETQYF | TGTGCCAGCAGCTTGTCCCAGAGGGGAGAGACCCAGTACTTC | TRBJ2-5 | NA | once | TRBV5-6